This T cell receptor beta chain is drawn from a study of shared clonotypes between healthy human individuals. Study-wide points: Donor scarcity curtailed the genetic and exposure-history diversity represented herein. Naive CD4 clonotypes were shared across several donors at 4.5% to 6.5%.

A single count supports this clone. No antigen is known for it. Naive CD8 cells lacked CD45RO and underwent positive selection for CCR7, leaving out terminally differentiated effector memory CD45RA+ cells. Measured with immunoSEQ multiplex PCR; TCRdb has only the in-frame clones, and not every one. This sample has around 560,000 clones, with approximately 95% found just once. V was pared by 5 bases and J by 5 bases, with 5 bases of the junction left unmatched. This CDR3 has 14 amino acids. Per the germline V gene, CDR1 is SEHNR and CDR2 is FQNEAQ (reference sequence). The receptor's source is a woman under 40 in good health. The sample was naive CD8+ T cells sorted from blood. This rearrangement joins TRBV7-9 to TRBJ2-1, with TRBD2 matching 8 bases. The CDR3 DNA follows: TGTGCCAGCAGCCGGAAACTAGCGGACAATGAGCAGTTCTTC. Its protein product is CASSRKLADNEQFF. Variable domain in full (rest from reference TRBV7-9 and TRBJ2-1): DTGVSQNPRHKITKRGQNVTFRCDPISEHNRLYWYRQTLGQGPEFLTYFQNEAQLEKSRLLSDRFSAERPKGSFSTLEIQRTEQGDSAMYLCASSRKLADNEQFFGPGTRLTVL.